The 30 T cell receptor beta chains below were found in one sample sequenced in a study of blood T cell repertoires in COVID-19. Clones were read by immunoSEQ multiplex PCR, and TCRdb kept only the in-frame ones, dropping some. The sample yields some 220,000 clones, around four fifths seen once. The sequencing input was peripheral blood. Source of these receptors: a woman aged 80 or over with active or convalescent COVID-19.

Written as DNA, the CDR3 is TGTGCCAGCAGCTTAGAAAGGGGCGCCGGGAATGAGCAGTTCTTC. It is translated as CASSLERGAGNEQFF. This sequence joins TRBV7-2 and TRBJ2-1, with D perhaps matching TRBD1 (5 bases). Germline V gene lookup returns CDR1 SGHTA and CDR2 FQGNSA. Trimming took off 1 base at V and 7 bases at J, with 14 bases between the two ends. The CDR3 is 15 amino acids.

The chain employs TRBV2 and TRBJ2-3, with TRBD1 matching 11 bases. The CDR3 is 15 amino acids. Per the germline V gene, CDR1 is SNHLY and CDR2 is FYNNEI. The junction had 8 bases not matched to a gene; V was cut back by 7 bases and J by 5 bases. CDR3 sequence (DNA): TGTGCCAGCACCGGGACAGGGGGTCGTAGAGATACGCAGTATTTT. It translates to CASTGTGGRRDTQYF.

This chain links TRBV27 with TRBJ2-1, with D perhaps TRBD1 (5 bases). CDR1 and CDR2 from the germline V gene are MNHEY and SMNVEV (reference sequence). The CDR3 is 16 amino acids. With 8 bases removed from V and 2 bases from J, the gap between germline ends came to 19 bases. In nucleotides, the CDR3 is TGTGCCAGCCGTTCCTTAGGGGTCCGGGCCTACAATGAGCAGTTCTTC. Amino acid sequence: CASRSLGVRAYNEQFF.

The chain recombines TRBV9 with TRBJ2-3; 9 bases fit TRBD2. Per germline, CDR1 SGDLS and CDR2 YYNGEE. After removal of 0 bases from V and 6 bases from J, the junction contained 11 bases not matched to a gene. This CDR3 has 17 residues. CDR3 protein: CASSVVPTLAGKDTQYF. The CDR3 DNA is TGTGCCAGCAGCGTAGTCCCTACTCTAGCGGGGAAGGATACGCAGTATTTT.

This sequence joins TRBV19 and TRBJ2-7; 8 bases map to TRBD1. V shed 2 bases, J shed 3 bases, and the junction held 6 bases outside the gene matches. There are 15 residues in the CDR3. The germline gives CDR1 LNHDA, CDR2 SQIVND (reference sequence). DNA for the CDR3: TGTGCCAGTAGTATATTTGGGGGACAGGACTACGAGCAGTACTTC. Translating gives CASSIFGGQDYEQYF.

The genes are TRBV7-2 and TRBJ1-5; weak D call: TRBD1 (5 bases). CDR1 is SGHTA and CDR2 is FQGNSA in the germline V gene. V was pared by 6 bases and J by 4 bases, with 7 bases between. This CDR3 region has 12 residues. CDR3 sequence reads: CASRAGNQPQHF. In DNA form, the CDR3 reads TGTGCCAGCAGGGCAGGGAATCAGCCCCAGCATTTT.

The CDR3 DNA is TGTGCCAGCAGTGACTTACCGTCCCTGCCGAGGGTTTGGCAGTACTTC. It is translated as CASSDLPSLPRVWQYF. This rearrangement joins TRBV6-2 or TRBV6-3 to TRBJ2-7, with D possibly being TRBD2 (5 bases). The CDR3 totals 16 residues. Trimming took off 5 bases at V and 9 bases at J, with 26 bases between the two ends. Germline CDR1 is MNHEY and CDR2 is SVGEGT.

In this sample, this clone turned up a few times. This chain connects TRBV6-5 to TRBJ1-1, with 8 bases fitting TRBD1. The ends lost 5 bases at V and 5 bases at J; junction bases unmatched: 7. CDR1 MNHEY and CDR2 SVGAGI come from the germline V gene. This CDR3 has 14 amino acids. As DNA, the CDR3 is TGTGCCAGCAGTCAATCAGGGGGCCGGACTGAAGCTTTCTTT. It translates to CASSQSGGRTEAFF.

The gene calls are TRBV19 and TRBJ2-3, with D unresolved. The V end was cut by 4 bases, the J end by 6 bases, with 5 bases between. The CDR3 consists of 11 residues. CDR1 and CDR2 (germline): LNHDA, SQIVND (reference sequence). CDR3: CASSNSDTQYF. The CDR3 DNA is TGTGCCAGTAGTAACTCCGATACGCAGTATTTT.

V and J are TRBV18 and TRBJ2-1; possibly TRBD2 for D (6 bases). Germline values: CDR1 KGHSH, CDR2 LQKENI. The CDR3 loop spans 14 amino acids. V gave up 5 bases and J gave up 4 bases, with 12 bases separating them. CDR3 loop: CASSSAGTYNEQFF. For the CDR3, the DNA is TGTGCCAGCTCATCAGCGGGTACGTACAATGAGCAGTTCTTC.

The chain couples TRBV7-2 to TRBJ2-7; 14 bases fit TRBD2. V shed 5 bases, J shed 0 bases, and the junction held 9 bases outside the gene matches. In germline, CDR1 is SGHTA, CDR2 FQGNSA. The CDR3 sequence is 18 residues long. The CDR3: CASSLRLAGGPSSYEQYF. As DNA, the CDR3 is TGTGCCAGCAGCCTCCGACTAGCGGGGGGGCCGAGCTCCTACGAGCAGTACTTC.

The rearrangement uses TRBV30 and TRBJ1-2; TRBD1 aligns across 8 bases. Losses at the gene ends were 2 bases for V and 6 bases for J; bases not matched to a gene: 8. The CDR3 is 14 residues long. CDR1 and CDR2 (germline): GTSNPN, SVGIG (reference sequence). The CDR3 DNA sequence: TGTGCCTGGAGTACCACAGGGGGGAGGGATGGCTACACCTTC. Translating it yields CAWSTTGGRDGYTF.

The chain links TRBV9 to TRBJ2-1; 11 bases line up with TRBD2. Germline V gene lookup returns CDR1 SGDLS and CDR2 YYNGEE. CDR3 length: 18 residues. V shed 0 bases and J 9 bases; nucleotides not matched to a gene: 14. CDR3 in DNA: TGTGCCAGCAGCGTAGCTACTAGCGGGAGCCGGGGTGAGGGTGAGCAGTTCTTC. Encoded protein: CASSVATSGSRGEGEQFF.

V and J are TRBV27 and TRBJ1-2, with 9 positions matching TRBD1. The trim removed 5 bases at V and 2 bases at J, leaving 6 bases unmatched. Germline V gene data show CDR1 as MNHEY and CDR2 as SMNVEV (reference sequence). The CDR3 extends over 15 amino acids. The CDR3 loop is CASSRQGGTNYGYTF. In DNA, the CDR3 is TGTGCCAGCAGTAGACAGGGGGGAACAAACTATGGCTACACCTTC.

V and J are TRBV11-3 and TRBJ2-2, with 7 bases that match TRBD1. The V and J ends lost 6 bases and 5 bases, in that order; junction bases with no gene match: 3. The germline V gene has CDR1 SGHNT and CDR2 YENEEA. The CDR3 is 13 residues long. The CDR3 here is CASRSTGTGELFF. Here the CDR3 DNA reads TGTGCCAGCAGATCGACAGGGACCGGGGAGCTGTTTTTT.

The chain links TRBV30 to TRBJ1-1; the match to TRBD1 covers 10 bases. Germline V gives CDR1 GTSNPN, CDR2 SVGIG (reference sequence). The CDR3 sequence is 15 residues long. The J segment lost 4 bases and the V segment lost 3 bases, leaving 8 bases of the junction unmatched. CDR3 region: CAWRDRGRRGTEAFF. For the CDR3, the DNA is TGTGCCTGGAGAGACAGGGGGCGCCGGGGCACTGAAGCTTTCTTT. Full variable domain (missing parts from reference TRBV30 and TRBJ1-1): SQTIHQWPATLVQPVGSPLSLECTVEGTSNPNLYWYRQAAGRGLQLLFYSVGIGQISSEVPQNLSASRPQDRQFILSSKKLLLSDSGFYLCAWRDRGRRGTEAFFGQGTRLTVV.

This sequence joins TRBV10-2 and TRBJ1-2; D not certain. CDR1 and CDR2 from the germline V gene are WSHSY and SAAADI. The length of the CDR3 is 15 residues. V lost 3 bases and J lost 0, with 11 bases in between. CDR3 in amino acids: CASSDPGSANYGYTF. The CDR3 DNA is TGCGCCAGCAGTGACCCGGGGTCTGCTAACTATGGCTACACCTTC.

The chain has TRBV9 and TRBJ1-2; D perhaps matches TRBD1 (5 bases). Germline CDR1 and CDR2: SGDLS and YYNGEE. Trimming left V 0 bases short and J 7 bases short, with 10 bases between. The CDR3 has 13 amino acids. CDR3 protein: CASSVDVQGGYTF. As DNA, the CDR3 is TGTGCCAGCAGCGTAGACGTCCAGGGTGGCTACACCTTC.

In this sample, this clone turned up a few times. The chain carries TRBV6-5 and TRBJ1-2, with 11 bases identical to TRBD1. Germline trimming cut 5 bases from V and 4 bases from J; bases unmatched to any gene: 6. The germline V gene has CDR1 MNHEY and CDR2 SVGAGI. The CDR3 runs to 15 residues. CDR3 bases: TGTGCCAGCAGTCGGGACAGGGGGTCCGTCTATGGCTACACCTTC. The encoded protein is CASSRDRGSVYGYTF.

V is TRBV2 and J is TRBJ2-7; TRBD2 agrees at 7 bases. This CDR3 contains 13 residues. The V and J ends lost 9 bases and 0 bases, in that order; junction bases with no gene match: 5. Germline loops: CDR1 SNHLY, CDR2 FYNNEI. The CDR3 here is CARGVAGSYEQYF. The CDR3 nucleotides are TGTGCCAGAGGGGTAGCGGGCTCCTACGAGCAGTACTTC.

The gene calls are TRBV18 and TRBJ1-5; D gene ambiguous. This CDR3 contains 14 residues. In germline, CDR1 is KGHSH, CDR2 LQKENI. V lost 6 bases, J lost 7 bases, and 16 bases lay in between. The DNA of the CDR3 is TGTGCCAGCTCTCCAAACACGGGATCCCAGCCCCAGCATTTT. This translates into CASSPNTGSQPQHF. The variable domain in full, with the rest retrieved from reference TRBV18 and TRBJ1-5, is NAGVMQNPRHLVRRRGQEARLRCSPMKGHSHVYWYRQLPEEGLKFMVYLQKENIIDESGMPKERFSAEFPKEGPSILRIQQVVRGDSAAYFCASSPNTGSQPQHFGDGTRLSIL.

The gene calls are TRBV10-3 and TRBJ2-5; TRBD2 is a possible D gene (6 bases). Germline V gives CDR1 ENHRY, CDR2 SYGVKD. The CDR3 is 14 amino acids. Trimming took 4 bases from V and 5 from J, leaving 14 bases between them. CDR3 sequence: CAISGDGSGETQYF. In DNA form, the CDR3 reads TGTGCCATCAGTGGTGACGGGAGCGGCGAGACCCAGTACTTC.

The J gene is TRBJ1-5, the V gene TRBV6-5; TRBD1 might be the D (5 bases). Between the trimmed V and J ends, which lost 2 bases and 6 bases, there was a span of 11 bases. The CDR3 extends over 14 amino acids. The germline CDR1 and CDR2 sequences are MNHEY and SVGAGI. CDR3 amino acids: CASSYGQGGQPQHF. CDR3 DNA: TGTGCCAGCAGTTACGGCCAGGGTGGTCAGCCCCAGCATTTT.

This chain joins TRBV7-2 and TRBJ2-3; unclear D gene. The germline V gene encodes CDR1 SGHTA and CDR2 FQGNSA. Trimming shortened V by 4 bases and J by 3 bases, and 8 bases separated the two germline ends. CDR3 length equals 13 residues. The CDR3 loop is CASSSARTDTQYF. The CDR3 DNA is TGTGCCAGCAGCTCCGCTAGAACAGATACGCAGTATTTT.

This clone was seen ten or more times. The chain carries TRBV5-5 and TRBJ1-5, with TRBD1 identical over 10 bases. The CDR3 length is 16 residues. With V trimmed by 4 bases and J by 7 bases, 11 bases remained unmatched. The germline V gene encodes CDR1 SGHKS and CDR2 YYEKEE (reference sequence). CDR3 amino acids: CASSLYRDRGKQPQHF. CDR3 in DNA: TGTGCCAGCAGCCTATACCGGGACAGGGGAAAGCAGCCCCAGCATTTT.

The chain employs TRBV5-1 and TRBJ2-2; 7 nucleotides line up with TRBD2. The V segment lost 6 bases and the J segment 0 bases; nucleotides outside the gene matches: 5. The CDR3 spans 15 residues. Germline V gene data show CDR1 as SGHRS and CDR2 as YFSETQ. This CDR3 is CASIPTSANTGELFF. The CDR3 DNA reads TGCGCCAGCATCCCAACTAGCGCGAACACCGGGGAGCTGTTTTTT.

This chain connects TRBV28 to TRBJ1-5; 8 bases are shared with TRBD1. The CDR3 has 16 amino acids. Germline V lookup: CDR1 MDHEN, CDR2 SYDVKM. V lost 3 bases and J lost 2; bases outside the gene matches: 6. CDR3 nucleotide sequence: TGTGCCAGCAGTTTTTTCGGACAGGGAGGCAATCAGCCCCAGCATTTT. This codes for CASSFFGQGGNQPQHF.

This chain uses TRBV3-1 (or the pseudogene TRBV3-2) with TRBJ2-1; tentatively, D is TRBD2 (5 bases). The V gene lost 0 bases and the J gene lost 0 bases, with 15 bases spanning the gap. This CDR3 spans 18 amino acids. Germline CDR1 is LGHDT and CDR2 is YNNKEL (reference sequence). DNA of the CDR3: TGTGCCAGCAGCCAAGATGGACTTATCGTTAGCTCCTACAATGAGCAGTTCTTC. Amino acids: CASSQDGLIVSSYNEQFF.

J is TRBJ1-1 and V is TRBV28; no firm D call. Between the trimmed V and J ends, which lost 1 base and 7 bases, there was a span of 10 bases. The germline V gene encodes CDR1 MDHEN and CDR2 SYDVKM. This CDR3 is built from 13 residues. CDR3 loop: CASSLSGWIEAFF. In DNA, the CDR3 is TGTGCCAGCAGTTTATCGGGGTGGATTGAAGCTTTCTTT.

V is TRBV30 and J is TRBJ1-6, with D possibly TRBD1 on 5 matching bases. Germline V lookup: CDR1 GTSNPN, CDR2 SVGIG (reference sequence). This CDR3 has 13 residues. The germline V and J ends were trimmed by 0 bases and 6 bases, with 6 bases remaining between them. CDR3 in amino acids: CAWSVQVNSPLHF. CDR3 DNA: TGTGCCTGGAGTGTACAGGTTAATTCACCCCTCCACTTT.